Listed below are T cell receptor beta chains from one sample, sequenced in a study of early T cells in non-severe SARS-CoV-2 infection. TCRdb redid the calling of the 5' RACE reads with MiXCR, one entry per CDR3 protein. The repertoire includes about 64,000 distinct CDR3 sequences, 18% of them detected once, and about 8.2% sits in the top ten. The source material was whole blood, sampled at baseline. Every receptor here comes from an adult who was a healthcare worker with PCR-confirmed SARS-CoV-2 infection or an uninfected control (not recorded which). CDR3s include the opening cysteine and the closing phenylalanine or tryptophan. D genes are given only for firm matches. Not every row has a clone size; where given, it reads once, few, many or a size class.

CDR3nt | CDR3aa | j_gene | abundance | d_gene | v_gene
TGCGCCAGCAGCCAGAAGAGGCAGGGGGCGAGCACTGAAGCTTTCTTT | CASSQKRQGASTEAFF | TRBJ1-1 | . | TRBD1 | TRBV5-1
TGTGCCAGCAGCTTAGGTGTGACCGACACTGAAGCTTTCTTT | CASSLGVTDTEAFF | TRBJ1-1 | few | . | TRBV7-8
TGTGCCAGCTCAGACAAAATTAGCACAGATACGCAGTATTTT | CASSDKISTDTQYF | TRBJ2-3 | once | . | TRBV18
TGCAGTGCTAGTGCCAACATGAACACTGAAGCTTTCTTT | CSASANMNTEAFF | TRBJ1-1 | few | . | TRBV20-1
TGTGCCAGCAGCCAACGCCCAAGAAACTATGGCTACACCTTC | CASSQRPRNYGYTF | TRBJ1-2 | . | . | TRBV3-1
TGTGCCAGCAGTCCCTCCAGGGAGGGTACGCAGTATTTT | CASSPSREGTQYF | TRBJ2-3 | . | TRBD2 | TRBV28
TGTGCCAGCAGCAGCCGGGACAGGGGGCAGGATGAGCAGTTCTTC | CASSSRDRGQDEQFF | TRBJ2-1 | . | TRBD1 | TRBV11-3
TGCAGTGCTAGCGGCGGGAGGGCCTACGAGCAGTACTTC | CSASGGRAYEQYF | TRBJ2-7 | few | TRBD2 | TRBV20-1
TGCGCCAGCTCGCTCGACAGGGCGGCTAACTATGGCTACACCTTC | CASSLDRAANYGYTF | TRBJ1-2 | . | TRBD1 | TRBV10-2
TGCGCCAGCAGCCAAACGGGGGGAGCCTTTGATGAGCAGTTCTTC | CASSQTGGAFDEQFF | TRBJ2-1 | . | TRBD2 | TRBV5-1
TGTGCCAGCAGCGCCCACCAGGGCCAGGGGTATGTCGAGCAGTACTTC | CASSAHQGQGYVEQYF | TRBJ2-7 | many | . | TRBV9
TGTGCCAGCAGTTACATCGCTCATAATTCACCCCTCCACTTT | CASSYIAHNSPLHF | TRBJ1-6 | . | . | TRBV6-5
TGTGCCAGCTCACCTAGCACTGAAGCTTTCTTT | CASSPSTEAFF | TRBJ1-1 | . | . | TRBV18
TGTGCCAGCAGCGCCGGGACTAGCGGGAGGGATACGCAGTATTTT | CASSAGTSGRDTQYF | TRBJ2-3 | many | TRBD2 | TRBV12-3/TRBV12-4
TGTGCCGCGACAGTTTATGAAAGGGTGCTGGGGGCCAACGTCCTGACTTTC | CAATVYERVLGANVLTF | TRBJ2-6 | . | . | TRBV12-3/TRBV12-4
TGCGCCAGTCTGACAGGATTGCATCAGCCCCAGCATTTT | CASLTGLHQPQHF | TRBJ1-5 | many | . | TRBV10-1
TGTGCCAGCAGTCCTGGACAGTTTAGCACAGATACGCAGTATTTT | CASSPGQFSTDTQYF | TRBJ2-3 | . | . | TRBV28
TGTGCCAGCAGCTTGGCGGCGCAGCTCTACGAGCAGTACTTC | CASSLAAQLYEQYF | TRBJ2-7 | . | . | TRBV5-5
TGTGCCAGCAGCTTCAGGGGGAGTACAACTAATGAAAAACTGTTTTTT | CASSFRGSTTNEKLFF | TRBJ1-4 | . | TRBD1 | TRBV5-5
TGCGCCAGCAGCTTCCGGCAGAGCACAGATACGCAGTATTTT | CASSFRQSTDTQYF | TRBJ2-3 | few | . | TRBV5-1
TGTGCCAGCTCACAGGGGGTTGGAGAGACCCAGTACTTC | CASSQGVGETQYF | TRBJ2-5 | few | . | TRBV18
TGTGCCAGCAGCCCGAACCGGGACAGGGTCTACGAGCAGTACTTC | CASSPNRDRVYEQYF | TRBJ2-7 | few | TRBD1 | TRBV7-9
TGCAGTGCTAGAGTATCGGGAAATACGCAGTATTTT | CSARVSGNTQYF | TRBJ2-3 | . | . | TRBV20-1
TGCAGCGTTGAAGGCCAGGGCAACACTCAAGAGACCCAGTACTTC | CSVEGQGNTQETQYF | TRBJ2-5 | few | . | TRBV29-1
TGCAGCGTTGAGTCCACCAATCAGCCCCAGCATTTT | CSVESTNQPQHF | TRBJ1-5 | few | . | TRBV29-1
TGTGCCAGCAGCTTAGACGGGAGGGACACCGGGGAGCTGTTTTTT | CASSLDGRDTGELFF | TRBJ2-2 | . | TRBD2 | TRBV7-8
TGTGCCAGCAGCTTACGTGGTTTGGGCTACGAGCAGTACTTC | CASSLRGLGYEQYF | TRBJ2-7 | few | . | TRBV7-9
TGTGCCAGCAGGGACAGAACAGACTCCTATAATTCACCCCTCCACTTT | CASRDRTDSYNSPLHF | TRBJ1-6 | many | . | TRBV6-1
TGTGCCAGCAGCCGGACAGTCCAAAGCACAGATACGCAGTATTTT | CASSRTVQSTDTQYF | TRBJ2-3 | few | . | TRBV7-8
TGTGCCAGCTCACTGGTGGGAGGGCCGAACGAGCAGTACTTC | CASSLVGGPNEQYF | TRBJ2-7 | few | TRBD2 | TRBV18
TGTGCCAGCAGCCGCGGACTGGGGGCCTACGAGCAGTACTTC | CASSRGLGAYEQYF | TRBJ2-7 | . | . | TRBV12-3/TRBV12-4
TGTGCCAGCCGGGAACAGGGAAGGCCCGGGGAGCTGTTTTTT | CASREQGRPGELFF | TRBJ2-2 | . | . | TRBV2
TGTGCCAGCAGCTCGGAGACGGGGCATGGGGAAAAACTGTTTTTT | CASSSETGHGEKLFF | TRBJ1-4 | . | . | TRBV7-6
TGTGCCAGCAGTGACCTTGCGGGGTTGTCTGAAGCTTTCTTT | CASSDLAGLSEAFF | TRBJ1-1 | . | . | TRBV6-1
TGCAGTGCTAGAGATAAGTACGAGCAGTACTTC | CSARDKYEQYF | TRBJ2-7 | many | . | TRBV20-1
TGTGCCAGCAGCTTGACCCGGGACGAGCAGTTCTTC | CASSLTRDEQFF | TRBJ2-1 | few | . | TRBV11-2
TGTGCCTGGAGTGAACAGAACTATGGCTACACCTTC | CAWSEQNYGYTF | TRBJ1-2 | . | . | TRBV30
TGTGCCAGCAGCCAAGTCACGGGGTACTCACCCCTCCACTTT | CASSQVTGYSPLHF | TRBJ1-6 | . | . | TRBV3-1
TGTGCCACCAGCAGAGATCCGGGGGCGACCTACGAGCAGTACTTC | CATSRDPGATYEQYF | TRBJ2-7 | . | . | TRBV15
TGTGCCAGCAGCTTAGTAGTAGGGGCTAACTATGGCTACACCTTC | CASSLVVGANYGYTF | TRBJ1-2 | few | . | TRBV7-6
TGTGCCAGCAGAGACGACAGTTCGAACACCGGGGAGCTGTTTTTT | CASRDDSSNTGELFF | TRBJ2-2 | few | . | TRBV7-8
TGCAGTGCTATTGGCCCGAGCGGGAGTCCCCACGAGCAGTACTTC | CSAIGPSGSPHEQYF | TRBJ2-7 | . | TRBD2 | TRBV20-1
TGCGCCAGCAGCCCAGGGACAGGGGCTAGCACAGATACGCAGTATTTT | CASSPGTGASTDTQYF | TRBJ2-3 | few | TRBD1 | TRBV5-1
TGCAGCGTTGAACTAGCGGGGGGATTCACCGGGGAGCTGTTTTTT | CSVELAGGFTGELFF | TRBJ2-2 | . | TRBD2 | TRBV29-1
TGTGCCACTGCGAGGGACAGGGTATATAGAGGCTACACCTTC | CATARDRVYRGYTF | TRBJ1-2 | . | TRBD1 | TRBV13
TGTGCCATCGCGGGGGTGAGCACAGATACGCAGTATTTT | CAIAGVSTDTQYF | TRBJ2-3 | few | TRBD2 | TRBV10-3
TGCAGTGCTAGAGAGTGGGGGCGGGACGGTCGAGCCCAGTACTTC | CSAREWGRDGRAQYF | TRBJ2-5 | . | . | TRBV20-1
TGTGCCAGCAGCCGGGGGCAGGAGGAAAAACTGTTTTTT | CASSRGQEEKLFF | TRBJ1-4 | . | . | TRBV6-5
TGTGCCAGCAGCCATGTGGGGACAGGGTCTAACTATGGCTACACCTTC | CASSHVGTGSNYGYTF | TRBJ1-2 | few | TRBD1 | TRBV4-2
TGTGCCAGCAGACAGGGTAGGACCGGGGAGCTGTTTTTT | CASRQGRTGELFF | TRBJ2-2 | . | . | TRBV6-1
TGTGCCAGCAGCGCCTCCGAGCGTTACAATGAGCAGTTCTTC | CASSASERYNEQFF | TRBJ2-1 | many | . | TRBV7-8
TGTGCTGGCAGGAGACCCTCTGGAAACACCATATATTTT | CAGRRPSGNTIYF | TRBJ1-3 | . | . | TRBV6-1
TGTGCCAGCAGTTCACTAGCGGGAGGGGACATTCAGTACTTC | CASSSLAGGDIQYF | TRBJ2-4 | few | TRBD2 | TRBV27
TGCGCCAGCAGCCAAGATCAGGGCTATCAGAATGAGCAGTTCTTC | CASSQDQGYQNEQFF | TRBJ2-1 | few | . | TRBV4-3
TGCAGTGCTAGACGCACGACAAATAGCGGGAGGGCCGGTGATAGAGAGACCCAGTACTTC | CSARRTTNSGRAGDRETQYF | TRBJ2-5 | . | TRBD2 | TRBV20-1
TGTGCCAGCAGCTTCGGACTAGCGGGATTCCAAGAGACCCAGTACTTC | CASSFGLAGFQETQYF | TRBJ2-5 | few | TRBD2 | TRBV5-5
TGTGCCAGCAGTGAACCCCCGACGGGAAGGGCAGTCGGAGCTTTCTTT | CASSEPPTGRAVGAFF | TRBJ1-1 | many | . | TRBV6-1